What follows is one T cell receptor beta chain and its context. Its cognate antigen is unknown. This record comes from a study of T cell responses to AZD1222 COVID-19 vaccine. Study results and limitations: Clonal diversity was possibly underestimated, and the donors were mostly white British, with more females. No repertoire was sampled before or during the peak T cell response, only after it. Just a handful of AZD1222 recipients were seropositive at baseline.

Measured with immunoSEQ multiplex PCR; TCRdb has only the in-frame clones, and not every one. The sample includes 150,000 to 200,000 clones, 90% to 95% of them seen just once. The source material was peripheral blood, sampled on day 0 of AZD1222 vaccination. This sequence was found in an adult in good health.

CDR3: CATSREGSGGSYEQYF. The DNA of the CDR3 is TGTGCCACCAGCAGAGAAGGTAGCGGAGGCTCCTACGAGCAGTACTTC. V usage is TRBV15 and J usage is TRBJ2-7; tentative D call: TRBD2 (6 bases). CDR1 and CDR2 (germline): LNHNV, YYDKDF (reference sequence). This CDR3 comprises 16 residues. V was cut by 0 bases and J by 0 bases, with 12 bases left in between.